This entry lists 26 T cell receptor beta chains sequenced from one sample in a study of spatial heterogeneity in lung cancer. TCRdb fed the 5' RACE reads into MiXCR, producing one record per CDR3 protein. The sample includes roughly 17,000 distinct CDR3 sequences, 15% to 20% seen only once; the top ten take around 15%. Time point specified: sample taken at primary tumor resection. The authors sequenced whole RNA from tumor, nontumor lung or frozen PBMC without sorting. Sample: PBMCs, taken at surgery. The receptors stem from a male donor with early-stage non-small cell lung cancer.

This clonotype was detected a few times. V is TRBV18 and J is TRBJ1-5; 9 bases line up with TRBD1. CDR3 length: 15 amino acids. The V segment lost 0 bases and the J segment 5 bases; nucleotides outside the gene matches: 2. The germline V gene encodes CDR1 KGHSH and CDR2 LQKENI. The CDR3 bases are TGTGCCAGCTCACCACCCGGGACAGGGTATCAGCCCCAGCATTTT. This encodes CASSPPGTGYQPQHF.

The genes are TRBV6-6 and TRBJ2-1; TRBD2 might be the D (6 bases). Looked up from germline, CDR1 is MNHNY and CDR2 is SVGAGI (reference sequence). The CDR3 spans 17 residues. V was cut by 5 bases and J by 0 bases, with 17 bases left in between. Here the CDR3 reads CASSMGLAGSSYNEQFF. CDR3 sequence (DNA): TGTGCCAGCAGTATGGGATTGGCGGGGAGCTCCTACAATGAGCAGTTCTTC.

This clonotype showed up just a few times. The chain joins TRBV11-2 to TRBJ2-7; D is unclear. The V and J ends lost 5 bases and 0 bases respectively, with 17 bases between them. Germline V CDR1 and CDR2: SGHAT, FQNNGV. The CDR3 has 16 residues. The CDR3 nucleotides read TGTGCCAGCAGCCCCCGGACCCCCGCCAGCTCCTACGAGCAGTACTTC. As protein: CASSPRTPASSYEQYF.

This clonotype was seen at least ten times. The gene calls are TRBV7-9 and TRBJ2-3; 8 positions agree with TRBD2. The CDR3 is 18 amino acids. The junction had 12 bases not matched to a gene; V was cut back by 4 bases and J by 0 bases. CDR1 and CDR2 (germline): SEHNR, FQNEAQ (reference sequence). CDR3 bases: TGTGCCAGCAGCTCCTACCAGCTTAGCGGGGAAAGCACAGATACGCAGTATTTT. This gives the protein CASSSYQLSGESTDTQYF. Variable domain in full (rest from reference TRBV7-9 and TRBJ2-3): DTGVSQNPRHKITKRGQNVTFRCDPISEHNRLYWYRQTLGQGPEFLTYFQNEAQLEKSRLLSDRFSAERPKGSFSTLEIQRTEQGDSAMYLCASSSYQLSGESTDTQYFGPGTRLTVL.

This clonotype has at least ten counts. One end of the junction fails to match germline, which may point to a read error. The chain joins TRBV6-6 to TRBJ1-2; possible D gene TRBD1, 5 bases. Germline V gene data show CDR1 as MNHNY and CDR2 as SVGAGI (reference sequence). The CDR3 sequence is 13 residues long. In DNA form, the CDR3 reads TGTGCCAGCAGTTACTCGGAACAGGCCCAACGAGCATTC. As protein: CASSYSEQAQRAF.

This clonotype was picked up many times. This chain links TRBV4-1 with TRBJ2-3; 8 bases agree with TRBD2. The CDR3 has 13 amino acids. V lost 7 bases to trimming and J lost 3 bases; unmatched junction nucleotides: 3. Germline V gene lookup returns CDR1 MGHRA and CDR2 YSYEKL. The CDR3 bases are TGCGCCAGCACTGCGGGGGGAACAGATACGCAGTATTTT. It specifies CASTAGGTDTQYF.

This clonotype was counted many times. The gene calls are TRBV10-1 and TRBJ2-5; D ambiguous. Germline lookup yields CDR1 WNHNN and CDR2 SYGVQD (reference sequence). This CDR3 spans 13 amino acids. Trimming shortened V by 2 bases and J by 0 bases, and 4 bases separated the two germline ends. The CDR3 here is CASSEGDQETQYF. The CDR3 DNA follows: TGCGCCAGCAGTGAGGGGGACCAAGAGACCCAGTACTTC.

In its sample, this clonotype was seen a few times. The chain uses TRBV6-5 and TRBJ1-1; 8 bases line up with TRBD1. There are 15 residues in the CDR3. Germline V lookup: CDR1 MNHEY, CDR2 SVGAGI. V shed 7 bases, J shed 4 bases, and the junction held 11 bases outside the gene matches. The CDR3, as DNA: TGTGCCAGCACCGCGACAGGGGTCTACGGCACTGAAGCTTTCTTT. Amino acids: CASTATGVYGTEAFF.

This clonotype was recorded at least ten times. V is TRBV5-1 and J is TRBJ2-5; D possibly corresponds to TRBD2 (5 bases). The length of the CDR3 is 15 residues. Germline lookup yields CDR1 SGHRS and CDR2 YFSETQ. Trimming shortened V by 0 bases and J by 2 bases, and 11 bases separated the two germline ends. CDR3 sequence (DNA): TGCGCCAGCAGCTTGGCATCGGGGAATCAAGAGACCCAGTACTTC. Translation gives CASSLASGNQETQYF.

The table lists this clonotype with a few counts. The chain couples TRBV15 to TRBJ1-1; unclear D gene. Trimming took 0 bases from V and 7 from J, leaving 9 bases between them. This CDR3 comprises 13 residues. Germline CDR1 and CDR2: LNHNV and YYDKDF (reference sequence). For the CDR3, the DNA is TGTGCCACCAGCAGAGATCGGCACCGTGAAGCTTTCTTT. The encoded protein is CATSRDRHREAFF.

In this sample, this clonotype turned up many times. V and J are TRBV18 and TRBJ1-1, with unresolved D. V was clipped by 1 base and J by 1 base, with 10 bases between them. This CDR3 has 15 residues. CDR1 is KGHSH, CDR2 LQKENI, per germline. CDR3 amino acids: CASSPRQEGNTEAFF. In DNA, the CDR3 is TGTGCCAGCTCACCACGCCAGGAGGGGAACACTGAAGCTTTCTTT.

This clonotype qualifies as medium-sized (0.01 to 0.1%). The chain uses TRBV19 and TRBJ1-1, with D unclear. Trimming left V 0 bases short and J 1 base short, with 6 bases between. CDR1 and CDR2 from the germline V gene are LNHDA and SQIVND (reference sequence). CDR3 length equals 14 residues. CDR3 nucleotides: TGTGCCAGTAGTATAGATCTGAGGAACACTGAAGCTTTCTTT. It codes for CASSIDLRNTEAFF.

Of note for this clonotype: A single base separates this from a much larger clone, so it may be a read error. This chain joins TRBV7-3 and TRBJ1-1, with 10 bases lining up with TRBD1. CDR3 size: 13 residues. CDR1 and CDR2 from the germline V gene are SGHTA and FQGTGA. CDR3 region: CANSPGTGVRAFF. The CDR3 nucleotides are TGTGCCAACAGCCCCGGGACAGGGGTCCGAGCTTTCTTT.

This clonotype turned up a few times. J is TRBJ2-3 and V is TRBV6-5, with D perhaps TRBD1 (5 bases). V was clipped by 2 bases and J by 0 bases, with 9 bases between them. This CDR3 spans 15 amino acids. Germline lookup yields CDR1 MNHEY and CDR2 SVGAGI. The CDR3 loop reads CASSYRQSSTDTQYF. The CDR3 bases are TGTGCCAGCAGTTACAGACAGTCTAGCACAGATACGCAGTATTTT.

This clonotype rates as medium-sized. CDR3 DNA sequence: TGTGCCAGCTCAATCCAAGGGGGAGAGCGGAATCAGCCCCAGCATTTT. Amino acids: CASSIQGGERNQPQHF. The gene calls are TRBV18 and TRBJ1-5; a weak D match, TRBD1 (6 bases). Trimming took 5 bases from V and 4 from J, leaving 18 bases between them. Germline V gives CDR1 KGHSH, CDR2 LQKENI. This CDR3 is built from 16 residues.

This clonotype occurred many times. The J gene is TRBJ1-6, the V gene TRBV5-5; TRBD1 aligns across 7 bases. V trimming: 0 bases; J trimming: 12 bases; junction bases outside the gene matches: 6. The CDR3 totals 14 residues. The germline CDR1 and CDR2 sequences are SGHKS and YYEKEE (reference sequence). The CDR3 loop reads CASSLEGARGPLHF. The DNA of the CDR3 is TGTGCCAGCAGCTTGGAGGGGGCTAGGGGACCCCTCCACTTT.

This clonotype was seen repeatedly, ten times or more. V usage is TRBV2 and J usage is TRBJ2-1; D remains unclear. The CDR3 runs to 13 residues. The V and J ends lost 6 bases and 3 bases respectively, with 9 bases between them. Germline lookup yields CDR1 SNHLY and CDR2 FYNNEI. CDR3 sequence (DNA): TGTGCCAGCAGAGTAGACAACTACAATGAGCAGTTCTTC. This sequence encodes CASRVDNYNEQFF. Combining the CDR3 with reference TRBV2 and TRBJ2-1 gives the whole variable domain EPEVTQTPSHQVTQMGQEVILRCVPISNHLYFYWYRQILGQKVEFLVSFYNNEISEKSEIFDDQFSVERPDGSNFTLKIRSTKLEDSAMYFCASRVDNYNEQFFGPGTRLTVL.

The sample holds many counts of this clonotype. This chain joins TRBV7-9 and TRBJ2-1, with D tentatively TRBD1 (5 bases). This CDR3 is 12 amino acids long. Germline V CDR1 and CDR2: SEHNR, FQNEAQ (reference sequence). V lost 0 bases to trimming and J lost 12 bases, with 9 bases between them. CDR3 sequence (DNA): TGTGCCAGCAGCTTAGCGCTGCAGGGGCAGTTCTTC. Protein: CASSLALQGQFF.

There are many counts of this clonotype. The rearrangement uses TRBV3-1 and TRBJ2-5, with a weak D call TRBD2 (5 bases). Deletions cut 2 bases from V and 5 bases from J, with 15 bases between. Germline-derived CDR1 and CDR2 are LGHDT and YNNKEL (reference sequence). CDR3 size: 15 residues. The CDR3 region is CASSQPTSVIETQYF. For the CDR3, the DNA is TGTGCCAGCAGCCAACCCACTAGTGTCATTGAGACCCAGTACTTC.

This clonotype was recorded many times. V and J are TRBV3-1 and TRBJ2-7; D may be TRBD1 (6 bases). Germline CDR1 reads LGHDT; CDR2 reads YNNKEL (reference sequence). The CDR3 is made up of 14 amino acids. V lost 4 bases, J lost 2 bases, and 12 bases lay in between. The CDR3 DNA reads TGTGCCAGCAGCCCTTGGACAGACCCCTACGAGCAGTACTTC. Protein product: CASSPWTDPYEQYF.

This clonotype came up many times. The V gene is TRBV19, the J gene TRBJ2-1, with D hard to call. The germline CDR1 and CDR2 sequences are LNHDA and SQIVND (reference sequence). The CDR3 consists of 15 residues. Trimming removed 3 bases at V and 0 bases at J, with 9 bases between. CDR3 sequence: CASSIGVGSYNEQFF. DNA for the CDR3: TGTGCCAGTAGTATTGGGGTTGGCTCCTACAATGAGCAGTTCTTC.

This clonotype was found many times. The chain is built from TRBV5-4 and TRBJ2-5; TRBD1 or TRBD2 may be the D gene (5 bases each). In germline, CDR1 is SGHNT, CDR2 YYREEE (reference sequence). This CDR3 spans 17 amino acids. V lost 2 bases and J 1 base, leaving 18 bases between the germline ends. CDR3 sequence reads: CASSFWGKGILQETQYF. CDR3 nucleotide sequence: TGTGCCAGCAGCTTTTGGGGGAAGGGGATACTCCAAGAGACCCAGTACTTC.

This clonotype was counted a single time. Given a much more abundant clone one base away, this may be a read error. The CDR3 spells CASSPLKAHNEQFF. Here the CDR3 DNA reads TGTGCCAGCAGCCCTCTAAAAGCCCACAATGAGCAGTTCTTC. The gene calls are TRBV11-2 and TRBJ2-1; D call uncertain. The V gene lost 5 bases and the J gene lost 5 bases, with 13 bases spanning the gap. This CDR3 contains 14 residues. Germline assignment: CDR1 SGHAT and CDR2 FQNNGV.

This sequence joins TRBV7-3 and TRBJ1-1; no clear D gene. The germline gives CDR1 SGHTA, CDR2 FQGTGA. The V end was cut by 4 bases, the J end by 1 base, with 10 bases between. The CDR3 sequence is 14 residues long. CDR3 coding DNA: TGTGCCAGCAGCTCTACGAAGGGGAACACTGAAGCTTTCTTT. Translated: CASSSTKGNTEAFF.

The V gene is TRBV5-4, the J gene TRBJ1-5; D may be TRBD1 (6 bases). The V end lost 4 bases, the J end lost 3 bases, and 11 bases lay between the germline ends. The CDR3 is 14 residues long. Germline CDR1 SGHNT, CDR2 YYREEE (reference sequence). The CDR3 region is CASSHDRSNQPQHF. The CDR3 region has the DNA TGTGCCAGCAGCCACGACAGGTCCAATCAGCCCCAGCATTTT.

This clonotype was counted at least ten times. This sequence joins TRBV5-6 and TRBJ1-1; unclear D gene. V lost 3 bases and J lost 1, with 10 bases in between. The germline CDR1 and CDR2 sequences are SGHDT and YYEEEE. This CDR3 region has 14 residues. The CDR3 DNA reads as TGTGCCAGCAGCTCCGGAGGGTCGAACACTGAAGCTTTCTTT. Protein sequence: CASSSGGSNTEAFF.